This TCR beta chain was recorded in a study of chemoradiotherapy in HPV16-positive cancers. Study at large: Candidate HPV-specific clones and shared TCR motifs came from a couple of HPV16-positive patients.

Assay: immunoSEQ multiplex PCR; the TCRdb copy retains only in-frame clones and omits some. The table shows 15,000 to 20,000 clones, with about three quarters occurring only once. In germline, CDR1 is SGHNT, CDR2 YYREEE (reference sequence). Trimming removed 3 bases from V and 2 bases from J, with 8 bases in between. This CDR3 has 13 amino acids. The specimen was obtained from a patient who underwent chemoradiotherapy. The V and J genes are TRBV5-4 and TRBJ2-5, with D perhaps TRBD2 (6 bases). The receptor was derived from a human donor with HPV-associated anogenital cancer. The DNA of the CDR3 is TGTGCCAGCAGCTGGAGGGGTCAAGAGACCCAGTACTTC. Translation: CASSWRGQETQYF.